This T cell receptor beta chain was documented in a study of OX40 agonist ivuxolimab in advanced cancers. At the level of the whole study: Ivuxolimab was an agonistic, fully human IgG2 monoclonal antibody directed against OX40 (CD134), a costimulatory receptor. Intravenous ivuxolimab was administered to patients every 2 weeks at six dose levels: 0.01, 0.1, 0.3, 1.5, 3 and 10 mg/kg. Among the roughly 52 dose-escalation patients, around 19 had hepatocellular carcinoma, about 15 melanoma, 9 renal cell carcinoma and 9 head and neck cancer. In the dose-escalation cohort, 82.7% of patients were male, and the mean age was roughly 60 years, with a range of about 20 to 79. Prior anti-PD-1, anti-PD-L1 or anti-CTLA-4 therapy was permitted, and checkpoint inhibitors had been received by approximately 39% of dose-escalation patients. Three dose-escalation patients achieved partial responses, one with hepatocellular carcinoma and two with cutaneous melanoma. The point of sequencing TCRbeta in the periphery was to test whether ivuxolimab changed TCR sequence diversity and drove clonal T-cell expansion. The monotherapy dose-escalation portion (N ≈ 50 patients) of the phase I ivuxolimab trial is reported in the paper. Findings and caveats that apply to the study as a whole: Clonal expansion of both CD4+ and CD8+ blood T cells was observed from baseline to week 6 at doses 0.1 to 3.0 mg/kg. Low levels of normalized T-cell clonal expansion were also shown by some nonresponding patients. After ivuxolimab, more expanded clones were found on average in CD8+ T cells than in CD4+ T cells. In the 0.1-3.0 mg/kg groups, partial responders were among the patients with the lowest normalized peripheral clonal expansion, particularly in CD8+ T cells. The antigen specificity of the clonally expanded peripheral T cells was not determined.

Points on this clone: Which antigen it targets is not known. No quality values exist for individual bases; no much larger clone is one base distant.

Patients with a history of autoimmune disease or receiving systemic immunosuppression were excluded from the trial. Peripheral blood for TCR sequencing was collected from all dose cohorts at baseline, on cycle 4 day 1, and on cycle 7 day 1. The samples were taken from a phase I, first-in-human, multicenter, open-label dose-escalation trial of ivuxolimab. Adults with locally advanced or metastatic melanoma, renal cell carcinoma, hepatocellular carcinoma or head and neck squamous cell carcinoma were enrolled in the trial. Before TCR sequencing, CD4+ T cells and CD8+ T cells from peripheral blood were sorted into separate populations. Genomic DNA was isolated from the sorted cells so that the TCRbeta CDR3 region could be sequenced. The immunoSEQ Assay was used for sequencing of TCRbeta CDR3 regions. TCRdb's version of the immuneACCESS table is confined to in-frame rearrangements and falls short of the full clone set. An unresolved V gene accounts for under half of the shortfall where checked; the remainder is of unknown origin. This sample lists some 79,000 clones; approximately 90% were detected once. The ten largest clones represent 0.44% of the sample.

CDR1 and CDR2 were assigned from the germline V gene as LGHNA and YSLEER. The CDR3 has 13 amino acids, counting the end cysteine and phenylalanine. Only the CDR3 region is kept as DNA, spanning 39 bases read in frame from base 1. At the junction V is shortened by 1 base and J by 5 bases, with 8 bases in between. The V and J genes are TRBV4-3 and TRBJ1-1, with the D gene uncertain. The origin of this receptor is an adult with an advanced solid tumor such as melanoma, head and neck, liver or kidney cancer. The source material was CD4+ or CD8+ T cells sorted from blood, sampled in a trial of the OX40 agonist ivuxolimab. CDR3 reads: CASSQAWVTEAFF. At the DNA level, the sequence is TGCGCCAGCAGCCAAGCCTGGGTGACTGAAGCTTTCTTT.